The 28 T cell receptor beta chains listed next were all sequenced from one sample in a study of blood T cell repertoires in COVID-19 (dated by TCRdb to the early 2020s). Library method: the immunoSEQ multiplex PCR assay. In its TCRdb copy, this immuneACCESS table keeps in-frame sequences only and misses some clones. Where compared with another copy, unresolved V genes explain less than half of these, and the others have no known cause. Within this sample are approximately 120,000 clones, with about 80% of them counted one time only. The leading ten clones occupy 5.5% to 8% of the sample. The source material was peripheral blood. All receptors come from a woman in her forties or fifties with acute or convalescent COVID-19.

This sequence joins TRBV10-3 and TRBJ1-1; D ambiguous. The germline gives CDR1 ENHRY, CDR2 SYGVKD. The CDR3 is 15 residues long. V dropped 0 bases and J dropped 3 bases, with 11 bases sitting between them. The CDR3 DNA sequence: TGTGCCATCAGTGAGTCAGGCAGGAGGGACACTGAAGCTTTCTTT. Translation gives CAISESGRRDTEAFF.

This clone was seen only a few times. The genes are TRBV6-5 and TRBJ2-1; the match to TRBD1 covers 7 bases. V lost 6 bases to trimming and J lost 2 bases; unmatched junction nucleotides: 7. This CDR3 spans 15 amino acids. Germline-derived CDR1 and CDR2 are MNHEY and SVGAGI. CDR3 coding DNA: TGTGCCAGCAGCCGGGGACAGTTTGCCTACAATGAGCAGTTCTTC. Residues: CASSRGQFAYNEQFF.

CDR3 amino acids: CASSRTSGGASEQFF. CDR3 bases: TGTGCCAGCAGCCGCACTAGCGGGGGGGCGAGTGAGCAGTTCTTC. The V call is TRBV4-2, the J call TRBJ2-1, with TRBD2 identical over 13 bases. V shed 4 bases and J 9 bases; nucleotides not matched to a gene: 6. This CDR3 has 15 residues. The germline gives CDR1 LGHNA, CDR2 YNFKEQ.

This clone was detected only a few times. The gene calls are TRBV5-1 and TRBJ2-3; TRBD1 aligns across 11 bases. This CDR3 contains 16 residues. V gave up 3 bases and J gave up 2 bases; unmatched junction bases: 5. Germline loops: CDR1 SGHRS, CDR2 YFSETQ. CDR3 loop: CASSYRTGGFTDTQYF. In DNA, the CDR3 is TGCGCCAGCAGCTACAGGACAGGGGGCTTCACAGATACGCAGTATTTT.

The CDR3 region is CASSSDRSSGNTIYF. CDR3 in DNA: TGTGCCAGCAGCTCCGACAGAAGCTCTGGAAACACCATATATTTT. The rearrangement uses TRBV6-6 and TRBJ1-3; TRBD1 is a possible D gene (5 bases). This CDR3 is built from 15 residues. V shed 6 bases and J shed 0 bases, with 12 bases lying between them. Germline-derived CDR1 and CDR2 are MNHNY and SVGAGI (reference sequence).

The chain recombines TRBV2 with TRBJ1-6, with TRBD1 matching 7 bases. Germline V gene data show CDR1 as SNHLY and CDR2 as FYNNEI. Unmatched junction bases numbered 6, after V lost 5 bases and J lost 5 bases. The CDR3 spans 15 residues. The CDR3: CASSLQGTNNSPLHF. The CDR3 coding sequence is TGTGCCAGCAGTTTACAGGGGACGAATAATTCACCCCTCCACTTT. The full variable domain, completed using reference TRBV2 and TRBJ1-6, is EPEVTQTPSHQVTQMGQEVILRCVPISNHLYFYWYRQILGQKVEFLVSFYNNEISEKSEIFDDQFSVERPDGSNFTLKIRSTKLEDSAMYFCASSLQGTNNSPLHFGNGTRLTVT.

This clone was observed a handful of times. In DNA form, the CDR3 reads TGTGCCACCGCGGACAGGGCCACTGAAGCTTTCTTT. Amino acids: CATADRATEAFF. The rearrangement uses TRBV6-6 and TRBJ1-1; 8 bases map to TRBD1. From germline, CDR1 is MNHNY and CDR2 SVGAGI (reference sequence). This CDR3 is built from 12 residues. The V segment lost 10 bases and the J segment 4 bases; nucleotides outside the gene matches: 5.

This clone was detected only a few times. This chain connects TRBV2 to TRBJ1-4; no firm D call. CDR3 length equals 12 residues. Looked up from germline, CDR1 is SNHLY and CDR2 is FYNNEI. The V and J ends lost 5 bases and 5 bases respectively, with 6 bases between them. CDR3 sequence (DNA): TGTGCCAGCAGTTTAGAGAATGAAAAACTGTTTTTT. Amino acids: CASSLENEKLFF.

The chain links TRBV19 to TRBJ2-3, with TRBD2 as a possible D gene (6 bases). Trimming took 5 bases from V and 3 from J, leaving 21 bases between them. Germline CDR1 LNHDA, CDR2 SQIVND (reference sequence). This CDR3 comprises 17 residues. CDR3 DNA: TGTGCCAGTAGTCCCACCCGCCGGCAGGGAGGAACAGATACGCAGTATTTT. This encodes CASSPTRRQGGTDTQYF.

The chain joins TRBV18 to TRBJ1-1; TRBD1 agrees at 7 bases. Per the germline V gene, CDR1 is KGHSH and CDR2 is LQKENI. The CDR3 loop spans 15 amino acids. The trim removed 7 bases at V and 1 base at J, leaving 9 bases unmatched. The CDR3 nucleotides read TGTGCCAGCTTCCCGGGAAGACAGGGGAACACTGAAGCTTTCTTT. Its translation: CASFPGRQGNTEAFF.

This chain uses TRBV27 with TRBJ1-1; TRBD1 matches 7 bases. V was pared by 2 bases and J by 3 bases, with 21 bases of the junction left unmatched. CDR3 length: 20 amino acids. Germline CDR1 reads MNHEY; CDR2 reads SMNVEV (reference sequence). CDR3 protein: CASSLNRQGLRTAGDTEAFF. The CDR3 region has the DNA TGTGCCAGCAGTTTAAACCGACAGGGTCTTAGGACGGCGGGCGACACTGAAGCTTTCTTT.

The chain has TRBV6-5 and TRBJ1-2; possible D gene TRBD1, 6 bases. V gave up 5 bases and J gave up 12 bases, with 16 bases separating them. Per germline, CDR1 MNHEY and CDR2 SVGAGI. CDR3 length: 12 residues. For the CDR3, the DNA is TGTGCCAGCAGTCGGGTGCAGGGGTTGGACACCTTC. Residues: CASSRVQGLDTF.

This chain links TRBV12-3 or TRBV12-4 with TRBJ2-7, with a possible D match to TRBD1 (5 bases). The V end was cut by 4 bases, the J end by 3 bases, with 10 bases between. The CDR3 length is 13 residues. CDR3 sequence reads: CASSWTLNYEQYF. The CDR3 nucleotides are TGTGCCAGCAGTTGGACACTCAACTACGAGCAGTACTTC.

The genes are TRBV19 and TRBJ1-5; 9 nucleotides match TRBD1. Germline lookup yields CDR1 LNHDA and CDR2 SQIVND (reference sequence). The trim removed 5 bases at V and 1 base at J, leaving 15 bases unmatched. This CDR3 comprises 19 residues. The CDR3 DNA sequence: TGTGCCAGTAGTGGGCCCCGGGACAGGGAGGTAAGGAGCAATCAGCCCCAGCATTTT. Its translation is CASSGPRDREVRSNQPQHF. Full variable domain (remainder filled in from reference TRBV19 and TRBJ1-5): DGGITQSPKYLFRKEGQNVTLSCEQNLNHDAMYWYRQDPGQGLRLIYYSQIVNDFQKGDIAEGYSVSREKKESFPLTVTSAQKNPTAFYLCASSGPRDREVRSNQPQHFGDGTRLSIL.

This chain joins TRBV19 and TRBJ1-6, with D maybe TRBD1 (5 bases). V shed 6 bases and J shed 4 bases, with 22 bases lying between them. Germline CDR1 and CDR2: LNHDA and SQIVND (reference sequence). The length of the CDR3 is 18 residues. DNA of the CDR3: TGTGCCAGTAGCCCGGCCCACGGGCAGGGACTTTATAATTCACCCCTCCACTTT. It specifies CASSPAHGQGLYNSPLHF. Together with reference TRBV19 and TRBJ1-6, the CDR3 gives the full variable domain: DGGITQSPKYLFRKEGQNVTLSCEQNLNHDAMYWYRQDPGQGLRLIYYSQIVNDFQKGDIAEGYSVSREKKESFPLTVTSAQKNPTAFYLCASSPAHGQGLYNSPLHFGNGTRLTVT.

The rearrangement uses TRBV5-1 and TRBJ2-7, with TRBD1 matching over 8 bases. The junction had 5 bases not matched to a gene; V was cut back by 0 bases and J by 6 bases. There are 14 residues in the CDR3. Per the germline V gene, CDR1 is SGHRS and CDR2 is YFSETQ. The DNA of the CDR3 is TGCGCCAGCAGCTTGGAGGGACAGGTAGGCGAGCAGTACTTC. It translates to CASSLEGQVGEQYF.

The V call is TRBV30, the J call TRBJ2-7, with 7 bases identical to TRBD1. This CDR3 region has 15 residues. CDR1 and CDR2 from the germline V gene are GTSNPN and SVGIG (reference sequence). After removal of 3 bases from V and 6 bases from J, the junction contained 14 bases not matched to a gene. The CDR3 reads CAWRSPSTGSGEQYF. The CDR3 DNA is TGTGCCTGGAGGTCCCCCTCGACAGGGTCGGGCGAGCAGTACTTC. Variable domain in full (rest from reference TRBV30 and TRBJ2-7): SQTIHQWPATLVQPVGSPLSLECTVEGTSNPNLYWYRQAAGRGLQLLFYSVGIGQISSEVPQNLSASRPQDRQFILSSKKLLLSDSGFYLCAWRSPSTGSGEQYFGPGTRLTVT.

The chain couples TRBV5-1 to TRBJ2-3, with 9 positions matching TRBD2. V lost 1 base, J lost 0 bases, and 6 bases stayed unmatched. CDR3 length equals 17 residues. Germline-derived CDR1 and CDR2 are SGHRS and YFSETQ. The CDR3 DNA sequence: TGCGCCAGCAGCTTGCTAGCGGGGACCACTAGCACAGATACGCAGTATTTT. Its translation: CASSLLAGTTSTDTQYF. The full variable domain, with the rest looked up from reference TRBV5-1 and TRBJ2-3, is KAGVTQTPRYLIKTRGQQVTLSCSPISGHRSVSWYQQTPGQGLQFLFEYFSETQRNKGNFPGRFSGRQFSNSRSEMNVSTLELGDSALYLCASSLLAGTTSTDTQYFGPGTRLTVL.

This clone was seen at least ten times. CDR3 sequence reads: CASSPGVMRGSPLHF. CDR3 in DNA: TGTGCCAGCAGCCCTGGCGTAATGCGGGGTTCACCCCTCCACTTT. The V and J genes are TRBV2 and TRBJ1-6; D uncertain. The CDR3 length is 15 residues. Trimming pared 6 bases from V and 9 bases from J, leaving 18 bases between. Germline V gene lookup returns CDR1 SNHLY and CDR2 FYNNEI. Together with reference TRBV2 and TRBJ1-6, the CDR3 gives the full variable domain: EPEVTQTPSHQVTQMGQEVILRCVPISNHLYFYWYRQILGQKVEFLVSFYNNEISEKSEIFDDQFSVERPDGSNFTLKIRSTKLEDSAMYFCASSPGVMRGSPLHFGNGTRLTVT.

Here the CDR3 reads CATSGGHWQPQHF. In nucleotides, the CDR3 is TGTGCCACCAGTGGGGGCCACTGGCAGCCCCAGCATTTT. This sequence joins TRBV24-1 and TRBJ1-5; D is possibly TRBD1 (5 bases). This CDR3 is 13 amino acids long. V was shortened by 5 bases and J by 7 bases, with 11 bases between the two germline ends. Germline CDR1 and CDR2: KGHDR and SFDVKD.

This rearrangement joins TRBV5-1 to TRBJ1-1; maybe TRBD1 (6 bases). V shed 8 bases and J shed 0 bases, with 17 bases lying between them. In germline, CDR1 is SGHRS, CDR2 YFSETQ. The CDR3 has 15 amino acids. CDR3: CASNPFAGVNTEAFF. The CDR3 DNA is TGCGCCAGTAACCCTTTTGCAGGGGTGAACACTGAAGCTTTCTTT. Using reference TRBV5-1 and TRBJ1-1 for the parts outside the CDR3, the full variable domain is KAGVTQTPRYLIKTRGQQVTLSCSPISGHRSVSWYQQTPGQGLQFLFEYFSETQRNKGNFPGRFSGRQFSNSRSEMNVSTLELGDSALYLCASNPFAGVNTEAFFGQGTRLTVV.

This clone was observed once. This chain joins TRBV6-5 and TRBJ1-2; 8 bases align to TRBD1. The junction had 9 bases not matched to a gene; V was cut back by 7 bases and J by 5 bases. The CDR3 runs 14 residues. Per the germline V gene, CDR1 is MNHEY and CDR2 is SVGAGI. Written as DNA, the CDR3 is TGTGCCAGCACCCGACAGGACAGGGCTTATGGCTACACCTTC. As protein: CASTRQDRAYGYTF.

This chain joins TRBV5-4 and TRBJ2-5; 9 nucleotides align to TRBD2. The germline CDR1 and CDR2 sequences are SGHNT and YYREEE (reference sequence). This CDR3 has 16 residues. V shed 2 bases and J 2 bases; nucleotides not matched to a gene: 7. CDR3 DNA sequence: TGTGCCAGCAGCTTTAGGAGCGGGGGGCCGCAAGAGACCCAGTACTTC. Translation gives CASSFRSGGPQETQYF. Full variable domain (rest looked up from reference TRBV5-4 and TRBJ2-5): ETGVTQSPTHLIKTRGQQVTLRCSSQSGHNTVSWYQQALGQGPQFIFQYYREEENGRGNFPPRFSGLQFPNYSSELNVNALELDDSALYLCASSFRSGGPQETQYFGPGTRLLVL.

The V gene is TRBV9, the J gene TRBJ2-1; TRBD2 is a possible D gene (7 bases). The CDR3 extends over 15 amino acids. V lost 0 bases and J 9 bases, leaving 16 bases between the germline ends. Germline CDR1 SGDLS, CDR2 YYNGEE. The DNA of the CDR3 is TGTGCCAGCAGCGTAGTCGGGGGGCCTAGGTCTGAGCAGTTCTTC. Its translation is CASSVVGGPRSEQFF.

The CDR3 nucleotides are TGTGCCAGTAGATACAACACAGGGACCGCTAACACTGAAGCTTTCTTT. Protein sequence: CASRYNTGTANTEAFF. The chain employs TRBV19 and TRBJ1-1; D possibly corresponds to TRBD1 (6 bases). The CDR3 has 16 residues. Per the germline V gene, CDR1 is LNHDA and CDR2 is SQIVND (reference sequence). The ends were cut back, 6 bases at V and 2 bases at J, with 19 bases in the middle.

V usage is TRBV5-1 and J usage is TRBJ2-2; D might be TRBD1 (6 bases). The germline CDR1 and CDR2 sequences are SGHRS and YFSETQ. The CDR3 consists of 16 residues. V was cut by 2 bases and J by 1 base, with 12 bases left in between. The DNA of the CDR3 is TGCGCCAGCAGCTTAAACAGGGTGGAGAACACCGGGGAGCTGTTTTTT. This translates into CASSLNRVENTGELFF.

The V and J genes are TRBV6-6 and TRBJ1-4; 8 nucleotides line up with TRBD1. This CDR3 is built from 14 residues. J lost 8 bases, V lost 4 bases, and 6 bases had no gene match. Germline CDR1 MNHNY, CDR2 SVGAGI (reference sequence). CDR3 sequence (DNA): TGTGCCAGCAGTTCCGGACAGGGAAACGAAAAACTGTTTTTT. It yields the protein CASSSGQGNEKLFF.

The chain uses TRBV5-1 and TRBJ2-7; 10 nucleotides agree with TRBD2. The J segment lost 7 bases and the V segment lost 1 base, leaving 11 bases of the junction unmatched. Germline CDR1 and CDR2: SGHRS and YFSETQ. The CDR3 runs 16 residues. CDR3 protein: CASSLFERAGGREQYF. The CDR3 DNA is TGCGCCAGCAGCTTGTTTGAGAGAGCGGGGGGGCGAGAGCAGTACTTC.